This T cell receptor beta chain was retrieved from a study of blood T cell repertoires in COVID-19. Assay: immunoSEQ multiplex PCR; the TCRdb copy retains only in-frame clones and omits some. The top ten hold roughly 2.1% of the sample, which has roughly 300,000 clones, more than 75% seen once. The V gene's germline CDR1 is LNHDA and CDR2 SQIVND (reference sequence). V was cut by 5 bases and J by 5 bases, with 16 bases left in between. This CDR3 is built from 14 residues. This clonotype was obtained from a woman between 40 and 55 years old with acute COVID-19. Sequenced sample: PBMCs or T cells enriched from blood (not recorded which). The rearrangement uses TRBV19 and TRBJ2-7, with D possibly matching TRBD1 (6 bases). CDR3 region: CASSRQGNKDEQYF. In nucleotides, the CDR3 is TGTGCCAGTAGTCGTCAGGGGAACAAGGACGAGCAGTACTTC.